Sequencing of this TCR beta chain was carried out in a study of beta chain features in type 1 diabetes. Findings and limits, study-wide: A moderate, significant TCRB CDR3 shortening appeared in type 1 diabetes across four CD4+ subsets.

The CDR3 is made up of 14 amino acids. CDR1 is SGHNT, CDR2 YYREEE, per germline (reference sequence). As every portion of the isolated RNA was reverse transcribed, the sequencing read expressed TCRB transcripts. Sequenced by immunoSEQ multiplex PCR; TCRdb stores in-frame clones only, minus some. Of about 170,000 clones in the sample, 6% to 9% were seen once. This clone appeared a few times. Its matching antigen is unknown. Its ends do not fully match the called genes, so a read error is possible. The TCR was taken from a man aged 18 to 30 with type 1 diabetes. The material sequenced was central memory CD4+ T cells from blood. The chain combines TRBV5-4 with TRBJ2-1, with a tentative D call TRBD2 (6 bases). In nucleotides, the CDR3 is TGCGCCAGCAGCCCCAACCGGGGGAACAGTGAGCAGTTCTTC. Amino acids: CASSPNRGNSEQFF.